This T cell receptor (beta chain) came from a study of shared clonotypes between healthy human individuals. Trimming left V 2 bases short and J 4 bases short, with 11 bases between. The CDR3 is 14 residues long. Germline-derived CDR1 and CDR2 are MNHEY and SVGAGI. It was at deep level that the assay was run. Replicate sorted-subset PCRs were loaded with about 0.2 ug DNA, 29,000 or so T cell genomes. Sequencing used immunoSEQ multiplex PCR; TCRdb keeps in-frame clones, though not all of them. The sample records over 850,000 clones, roughly 74% being singletons. This clone was observed a single time. The antigen is unknown. General observations from the study: Compared with clonotypes that all four donors shared, non-shared clonotypes had lower generation probabilities. Naive subsets usually exceeded memory subsets in estimated richness.

Sample: memory CD4+ T cells from PBMCs. Subset denoted: CD45RA-negative fraction. The TCR was taken from a man in his late teens or twenties in good health. Some clones in this sample may be carry-over from other donors' samples. The chain links TRBV6-5 to TRBJ1-2; possible D gene TRBD1, 5 bases. CDR3 sequence reads: CASSYRGGLYGYTF. The DNA of the CDR3 is TGTGCCAGCAGTTACCGGGGCGGCCTCTATGGCTACACCTTC.